This T cell receptor (beta chain) was captured in a study of cytomegalovirus exposure and HLA in healthy donors. Study results and limitations: Researchers catalogued 160 or so TCR beta chains as cytomegalovirus-associated. Some highly shared sequence variants likely arose as a pipeline artifact.

With respect to this clone: Its antigen is still unknown.

V was clipped by 6 bases and J by 3 bases, with 14 bases between them. CDR3 size: 15 residues. Germline V gene sequence: CDR1 MNHEY, CDR2 SVGAGI. The study ran its PCR with 60 Vbeta and 13 Jbeta primers. TCRdb's copy holds only in-frame clones and misses some; the assay was immunoSEQ multiplex PCR. In the table there are 95,000 to 150,000 clones, roughly 80% of which are singletons. Sequenced: PBMCs. The clonotype was recovered from a man aged 18 to 29 in good health and CMV-seropositive. This sequence joins TRBV6-5 and TRBJ2-2; D perhaps matches TRBD1 (7 bases). The CDR3 nucleotides are TGTGCCAGCAGACCCGACAGGGAGGACACCGGGGAGCTGTTTTTT. Encoded protein: CASRPDREDTGELFF.